The 10 T cell receptor beta chains given below trace back to one sample, sequenced in a study of T cell changes during pregnancy in multiple sclerosis. Generated by immunoSEQ multiplex PCR, the TCRdb table keeps only in-frame clones and is missing some. The table has about 40,000 clones, roughly nine tenths seen once. This specimen consisted of CD4+ T cells from peripheral blood mononuclear cells, obtained in the first trimester of pregnancy. The receptors shown here come from a female donor with multiple sclerosis, enrolled in a pregnancy study.

The V and J genes are TRBV6-5 and TRBJ2-2; D possibly corresponds to TRBD1 (5 bases). Trimming removed 0 bases from V and 1 base from J, with 6 bases in between. The CDR3 runs 15 residues. Germline V CDR1 and CDR2: MNHEY, SVGAGI. CDR3: CASSYSGLNTGELFF. CDR3 coding DNA: TGTGCCAGCAGTTACTCGGGGCTGAACACCGGGGAGCTGTTTTTT.

The rearrangement links TRBV7-6 to TRBJ1-2, with 10 bases aligning to TRBD1. Germline V gives CDR1 SGHVS, CDR2 FNYEAQ. The CDR3 length is 14 residues. J gave up 8 bases and V 3 bases, and 6 bases lay outside the gene matches. The DNA for the CDR3 is TGTGCCAGCAGCTTGGGGACAGGGGTCGGGGGCTACACCTTC. Translation: CASSLGTGVGGYTF.

The chain uses TRBV30 and TRBJ1-2, with unresolved D. The germline V and J ends were trimmed by 3 bases and 6 bases, with 14 bases remaining between them. Germline loops: CDR1 GTSNPN, CDR2 SVGIG (reference sequence). The CDR3 is 13 residues long. CDR3 in amino acids: CAWSKGPGDGYTF. The CDR3 DNA reads TGTGCCTGGAGCAAAGGTCCAGGCGATGGCTACACCTTC.

The genes are TRBV2 and TRBJ1-6; 8 bases are shared with TRBD1. The germline V gene has CDR1 SNHLY and CDR2 FYNNEI. CDR3 size: 16 residues. The V segment lost 2 bases and the J segment 9 bases; nucleotides outside the gene matches: 9. Here the CDR3 DNA reads TGTGCCAGCAGTGAATACGGGCAGGGGGCGCCTTCACCCCTCCACTTT. Translation: CASSEYGQGAPSPLHF.

The genes are TRBV4-3 and TRBJ1-4; 8 bases line up with TRBD1. The CDR3 totals 13 residues. Unmatched junction bases numbered 9, after V lost 4 bases and J lost 14 bases. Germline CDR1 and CDR2: LGHNA and YSLEER. The CDR3 reads CASSPGQVGELFF. CDR3 in DNA: TGCGCCAGCAGCCCGGGACAGGTGGGCGAGCTGTTTTTT.

On this clone itself: In the same sample, other DNA sequences code for this CDR3. V and J are TRBV30 and TRBJ1-5; a possible D gene is TRBD1 (5 bases). V was cut by 2 bases and J by 1 base, with 6 bases left in between. Germline V gives CDR1 GTSNPN, CDR2 SVGIG (reference sequence). The CDR3 is 13 residues long. The CDR3: CAWSTGSNQPQHF. The DNA for the CDR3 is TGTGCCTGGAGTACAGGCAGCAATCAGCCCCAGCATTTT.

The chain carries TRBV27 and TRBJ1-1, with TRBD1 as a possible D gene (6 bases). The V gene's germline CDR1 is MNHEY and CDR2 SMNVEV (reference sequence). The germline V and J ends were trimmed by 1 base and 0 bases, with 9 bases remaining between them. The CDR3 is 15 amino acids. CDR3 sequence: CASSLYAGVNTEAFF. The DNA for the CDR3 is TGTGCCAGCAGTTTATACGCAGGGGTGAACACTGAAGCTTTCTTT.

This chain links TRBV7-2 with TRBJ1-3; D unclear. Trimming removed 0 bases at V and 1 base at J, with 10 bases between. The CDR3 is made up of 16 amino acids. Per the germline V gene, CDR1 is SGHTA and CDR2 is FQGNSA. The chain's CDR3 is CASSLAPPDSGNTIYF. The CDR3 DNA is TGTGCCAGCAGCTTAGCCCCTCCAGATTCTGGAAACACCATATATTTT.

The gene calls are TRBV5-1 and TRBJ2-5, with 7 bases matching TRBD1. V trimming: 7 bases; J trimming: 5 bases; junction bases outside the gene matches: 11. Germline loops: CDR1 SGHRS, CDR2 YFSETQ. The CDR3 covers 14 residues. The CDR3 reads CASGLTGREETQYF. The CDR3 nucleotides read TGCGCCAGCGGATTGACAGGGAGAGAGGAGACCCAGTACTTC.

The chain recombines TRBV5-8 with TRBJ1-2; D perhaps matches TRBD1 (6 bases). The V end lost 4 bases, the J end lost 2 bases, and 9 bases lay between the germline ends. The CDR3 runs 13 residues. CDR1 is SGHTS and CDR2 is YDEGEE in the germline V gene. The chain's CDR3 is CASSLQGNYGYTF. As DNA, the CDR3 is TGTGCCAGCAGCCTCCAGGGGAACTATGGCTACACCTTC. The full variable domain, with the rest looked up from reference TRBV5-8 and TRBJ1-2, is EAGVTQSPTHLIKTRGQQATLRCSPISGHTSVYWYQQALGLGLQFLLWYDEGEERNRGNFPPRFSGRQFPNYSSELNVNALELEDSALYLCASSLQGNYGYTFGSGTRLTVV.